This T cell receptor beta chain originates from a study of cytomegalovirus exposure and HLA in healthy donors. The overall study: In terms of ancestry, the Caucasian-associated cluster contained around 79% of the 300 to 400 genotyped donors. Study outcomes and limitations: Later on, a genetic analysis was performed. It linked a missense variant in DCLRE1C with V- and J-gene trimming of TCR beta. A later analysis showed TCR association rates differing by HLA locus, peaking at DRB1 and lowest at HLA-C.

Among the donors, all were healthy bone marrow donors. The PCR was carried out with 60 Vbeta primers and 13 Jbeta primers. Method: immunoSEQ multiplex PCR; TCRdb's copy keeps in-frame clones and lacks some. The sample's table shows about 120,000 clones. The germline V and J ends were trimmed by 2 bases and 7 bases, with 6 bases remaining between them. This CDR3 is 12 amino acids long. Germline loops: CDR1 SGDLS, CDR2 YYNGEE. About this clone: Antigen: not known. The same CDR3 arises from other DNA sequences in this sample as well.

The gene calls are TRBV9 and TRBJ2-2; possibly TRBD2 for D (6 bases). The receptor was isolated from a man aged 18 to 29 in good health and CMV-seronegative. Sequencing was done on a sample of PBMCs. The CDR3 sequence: CASSVGGGELFF. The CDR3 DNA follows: TGTGCCAGCAGCGTGGGGGGCGGGGAGCTGTTTTTT.